The source of this T cell receptor beta chain is a study of prognosis after radiotherapy for stage I lung cancer. With two time points in the design, approximately 6.3 milliliters of peripheral blood were drawn at each one. Study-level results: The question of whether the expanded TCR clones were tumor-specific was not determined. It was reported that patients with metastases and those without them differed in TRBV and TRBJ gene usage. Patients who went on to get distant metastases had lower Shannon entropy after stereotactic body radiation therapy.

Genomic DNA provided the template from which TCR beta CDR3 was amplified by two-round multiplex PCR. The use of primers specific to each TRBV and TRBJ gene characterized first-round PCR. TCRdb used MiXCR to reprocess the multiplex PCR reads, holding one entry per CDR3 protein. The data hold around 21,000 distinct CDR3 sequences, with about 50% observed a single time. A remark on this clonotype: What it binds is not known.

Trimming cost V 7 bases and J 6 bases, with 15 bases left between them. CDR1 and CDR2 (germline): LNHDA, SQIVND (reference sequence). The CDR3 is made up of 14 amino acids. This sample comprised PBMCs, obtained before or after stereotactic body radiation therapy (not recorded which). V usage is TRBV19 and J usage is TRBJ2-2; D perhaps matches TRBD1 (5 bases). This TCR was recovered from a donor aged 50 or older with non-small cell lung cancer. CDR3 region: CASNPSVGPGELFF. Here the CDR3 DNA reads TGTGCCAGTAACCCCTCAGTGGGGCCCGGGGAGCTGTTTTTT.